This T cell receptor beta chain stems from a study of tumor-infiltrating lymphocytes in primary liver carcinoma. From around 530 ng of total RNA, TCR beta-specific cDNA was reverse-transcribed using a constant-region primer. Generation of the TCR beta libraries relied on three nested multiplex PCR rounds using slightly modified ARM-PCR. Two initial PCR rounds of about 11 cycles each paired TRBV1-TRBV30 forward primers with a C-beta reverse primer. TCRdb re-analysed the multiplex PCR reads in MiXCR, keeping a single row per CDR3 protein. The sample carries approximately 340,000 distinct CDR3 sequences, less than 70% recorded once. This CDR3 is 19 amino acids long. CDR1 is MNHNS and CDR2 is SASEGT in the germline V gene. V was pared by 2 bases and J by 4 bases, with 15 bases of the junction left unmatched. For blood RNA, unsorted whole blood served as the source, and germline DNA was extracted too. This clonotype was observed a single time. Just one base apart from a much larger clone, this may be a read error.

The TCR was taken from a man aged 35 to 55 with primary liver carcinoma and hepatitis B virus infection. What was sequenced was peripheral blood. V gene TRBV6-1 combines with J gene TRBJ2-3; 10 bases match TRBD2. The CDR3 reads CASSERGSSLAGDADTQYF. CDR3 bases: TGTGCCAGCAGTGAACGGGGTAGTAGCCTAGCGGGAGACGCAGATACGCAGTATTTT.